What follows describes a single T cell receptor (beta chain). The antigen is not known. Produced via immunoSEQ multiplex PCR; TCRdb's table is partial and in-frame only. Here the sample spans almost 70,000 clones, about four fifths being singletons. The record originates from a study of T cell responses to AZD1222 COVID-19 vaccine. Notes on the study in general: Donor demographics were predominantly white British with a female majority; clonal diversity may be underestimated. Only a handful of AZD1222 recipients, six or seven in all, had baseline seropositivity.

The TCR originated in an adult who received the AZD1222 COVID-19 vaccine. Sequenced material: peripheral blood, taken 28 days after the second AZD1222 dose.

The CDR3 nucleotides are TGTGCCAGCAGCCACCTTCGACAGCCTGAAGCTTTCTTT. Protein sequence: CASSHLRQPEAFF. The chain links TRBV3-1 (or the pseudogene TRBV3-2) to TRBJ1-1; maybe TRBD1 (5 bases). V shed 3 bases and J shed 6 bases, with 11 bases lying between them. CDR1 and CDR2 from the germline V gene are LGHDT and YNNKEL (reference sequence). The CDR3 has 13 residues.